One sample yielded the 13 T cell receptor beta chains listed below, sequenced in a study of blood T cell repertoires in COVID-19. The repertoire was sequenced with immunoSEQ multiplex PCR; TCRdb's copy has only in-frame clones and lacks some. The table includes 150,000 to 200,000 clones, about 77% detected once. What was sequenced was PBMCs or T cells enriched from blood (not recorded which). All receptors derive from a woman in her forties or fifties with acute COVID-19.

This clone was counted once. The genes are TRBV28 and TRBJ2-3; TRBD2 agrees at 8 bases. CDR3 length equals 15 residues. V dropped 6 bases and J dropped 5; count of bases not matched to a gene: 10. Germline lookup yields CDR1 MDHEN and CDR2 SYDVKM. CDR3 sequence (DNA): TGTGCCAGCAGATCTACCGGCGGGGGGAAAGATACGCAGTATTTT. It specifies CASRSTGGGKDTQYF.

The chain links TRBV4-1 to TRBJ1-4; 11 nucleotides line up with TRBD1. Per germline, CDR1 MGHRA and CDR2 YSYEKL. V shed 2 bases, J shed 5 bases, and the junction held 7 bases outside the gene matches. There are 17 residues in the CDR3. CDR3 coding DNA: TGCGCCAGCAGCCAAACCCGGGACAGGGGGGGAAATGAAAAACTGTTTTTT. Translation: CASSQTRDRGGNEKLFF.

The chain joins TRBV28 to TRBJ1-2; TRBD1 is a possible D gene (5 bases). The germline V and J ends were trimmed by 5 bases and 6 bases, with 16 bases remaining between them. In germline, CDR1 is MDHEN, CDR2 SYDVKM. The CDR3 is 14 residues long. CDR3 region: CASSLGAGSHGYTF. The CDR3 DNA reads as TGTGCCAGCAGTCTAGGAGCAGGGTCCCATGGCTACACCTTC.

This clone was observed once. V is TRBV5-1 and J is TRBJ1-2; 8 bases fit TRBD1. This CDR3 is built from 15 residues. Unmatched junction bases numbered 3, after V lost 0 bases and J lost 2 bases. Germline CDR1 reads SGHRS; CDR2 reads YFSETQ. The DNA of the CDR3 is TGCGCCAGCAGCTTGGCGGGACAGGAGAACTATGGCTACACCTTC. As protein: CASSLAGQENYGYTF.

The chain is built from TRBV7-9 and TRBJ1-2; D is uncertain. V lost 0 bases to trimming and J lost 4 bases, with 3 bases between them. CDR1 is SEHNR, CDR2 FQNEAQ, per germline (reference sequence). The CDR3 length is 12 residues. This CDR3 is CASSLALYGYTF. The CDR3 coding sequence is TGTGCCAGCAGCTTAGCCCTCTATGGCTACACCTTC.

V usage is TRBV6-5 and J usage is TRBJ1-6, with D maybe TRBD1 (5 bases). Germline CDR1 MNHEY, CDR2 SVGAGI. The V gene lost 6 bases and the J gene lost 13 bases, with 16 bases spanning the gap. The CDR3 consists of 13 residues. CDR3 coding DNA: TGTGCCAGCAGGGTTGCGGGGGTTGGGCCCCTCCACTTT. It translates to CASRVAGVGPLHF.

As to this clone: Other DNA sequences in the sample encode the same CDR3. V is TRBV9 and J is TRBJ2-3; maybe TRBD2 (6 bases). This CDR3 comprises 12 residues. The V gene lost 2 bases and the J gene lost 6 bases, with 7 bases spanning the gap. The germline gives CDR1 SGDLS, CDR2 YYNGEE. In nucleotides, the CDR3 is TGTGCCAGCAGCGTTGGGGGGGATACGCAGTATTTT. Its protein product is CASSVGGDTQYF.

Written as DNA, the CDR3 is TGTGCCAGCAGCCAAGATCGAAGGGGCTGGAATGAGCAGTTCTTC. This codes for CASSQDRRGWNEQFF. The V call is TRBV3-1 (or the pseudogene TRBV3-2), the J call TRBJ2-1; weak D call: TRBD1 (5 bases). CDR1 is LGHDT, CDR2 YNNKEL, per germline (reference sequence). Trimming shortened V by 0 bases and J by 7 bases, and 13 bases separated the two germline ends. The CDR3 consists of 15 residues.

The gene calls are TRBV6-5 and TRBJ2-7; D is ambiguous. V dropped 2 bases and J dropped 1 base, with 6 bases sitting between them. The CDR3 runs to 13 residues. Germline assignment: CDR1 MNHEY and CDR2 SVGAGI. The CDR3 nucleotides read TGTGCCAGCAGTTACGGAGATTCCTACGAGCAGTACGTC. This sequence encodes CASSYGDSYEQYV.

The V and J genes are TRBV24-1 and TRBJ2-2, with D tentatively TRBD1 (6 bases). Germline lookup yields CDR1 KGHDR and CDR2 SFDVKD. This CDR3 is 14 amino acids long. Trimming cost V 12 bases and J 6 bases, with 19 bases left between them. The CDR3 region is CASEEQGNAGELFF. DNA of the CDR3: TGTGCCTCCGAGGAGCAGGGGAATGCCGGGGAGCTGTTTTTT.

This chain connects TRBV12-3 or TRBV12-4 to TRBJ2-3, with D tentatively TRBD2 (5 bases). The CDR3 has 13 amino acids. CDR3 protein: CATRAASTDTQYF. The CDR3 DNA follows: TGTGCGACGCGGGCGGCTAGCACAGATACGCAGTATTTT.

The chain combines TRBV25-1 with TRBJ2-1, with 12 bases matching TRBD1. Looked up from germline, CDR1 is MGHDK and CDR2 is SYGVNS. The CDR3 covers 16 residues. The trim removed 3 bases at V and 7 bases at J, leaving 7 bases unmatched. CDR3 sequence (DNA): TGTGCCAGCAGTGACAGCCGGGACAGGGGGCCAAATGAGCAGTTCTTC. This gives the protein CASSDSRDRGPNEQFF.

The gene calls are TRBV28 and TRBJ2-2, with D unclear. Trimming stripped 8 bases from V and 5 bases from J, with 18 bases between. Germline CDR1 is MDHEN and CDR2 is SYDVKM. The CDR3 has 15 residues. CDR3 sequence reads: CASARVAPRTGELFF. The CDR3 DNA sequence: TGTGCCAGCGCTCGGGTAGCCCCGAGGACCGGGGAGCTGTTTTTT. The whole variable domain, remainder taken from reference TRBV28 and TRBJ2-2, is DVKVTQSSRYLVKRTGEKVFLECVQDMDHENMFWYRQDPGLGLRLIYFSYDVKMKEKGDIPEGYSVSREKKERFSLILESASTNQTSMYLCASARVAPRTGELFFGEGSRLTVL.